This T cell receptor beta chain stems from a study of OX40 agonist ivuxolimab in advanced cancers. Study summary: All patients had ivuxolimab intravenously every 2 weeks at 0.01 to 10 mg/kg. Each dose-escalation patient presented with hepatocellular carcinoma, melanoma, renal cell or head and neck cancer. Study observations and caveats: The 0.1-3.0 mg/kg partial responders had among the lowest clonal expansion.

V shed 3 bases and J 5 bases; nucleotides not matched to a gene: 4. CDR3 length equals 14 residues. The germline CDR1 and CDR2 sequences are MNHNS and SASEGT. About this clone: Its specificity is unknown.

Profiling relied on immunoSEQ multiplex PCR, and the TCRdb table lists in-frame clones only, not all of them. The table lists around 50,000 clones, roughly 90% of them singletons. The TCR was taken from an adult with an advanced solid tumor such as melanoma, head and neck, liver or kidney cancer. The source was CD4+ or CD8+ T cells sorted from blood, collected in a trial of the OX40 agonist ivuxolimab. This chain connects TRBV6-1 to TRBJ2-4; 7 bases line up with TRBD1. Here the CDR3 DNA reads TGTGCCAGCAGTGATACAGGGGCCCAAAACATTCAGTACTTC. Its protein is CASSDTGAQNIQYF.